This T cell receptor beta chain came from a study of cytomegalovirus exposure and HLA in healthy donors. Donors showed nominal health when sampled, although they likely had unrecorded immune exposures. The trim removed 0 bases at V and 5 bases at J, leaving 5 bases unmatched. Per germline, CDR1 ENHRY and CDR2 SYGVKD. The CDR3 runs to 15 residues. The sample holds one count of this clone. With 60 Vbeta and 13 Jbeta primers, the PCR was carried out. The data were produced by immunoSEQ multiplex PCR, yet TCRdb's version contains in-frame clones alone and is incomplete. The data hold some 180,000 clones, with 79% observed a single time.

The specimen sequenced was PBMCs. The receptor was derived from a woman aged 25 to 45 in good health and CMV-seropositive. This chain links TRBV10-3 with TRBJ2-5, with TRBD2 matching 8 bases. CDR3 bases: TGTGCCATCAGTGAGTCCGGACTAGCTCAGGAGACCCAGTACTTC. Its translation: CAISESGLAQETQYF.